Listed below are T cell receptor beta chains from one sample, sequenced in a study of cytomegalovirus exposure and HLA in healthy donors. Libraries were prepared by immunoSEQ multiplex PCR; TCRdb keeps only in-frame clonotypes and omits some of them. In the table there are roughly 140,000 clones, 70% to 90% of which are singletons. The sequenced sample was PBMCs. Receptors were obtained from a woman aged 18-30 years in good health and CMV-seropositive. Each CDR3 is given with its conserved first and last residue. The D gene is left open where the match is weak. Size is stated for part of the rows, as once, few or many counts, or as a class when the clone is expanded.

>-|TRBV6-6|13|-|TRBJ2-7
CASAGPSSYEQYF
TGTGCCAGCGCCGGCCCTAGCTCCTACGAGCAGTACTTC
>-|TRBV5-1|14|-|TRBJ1-1
CASSLAQGRTEAFF
TGCGCCAGCAGCTTGGCGCAGGGAAGGACTGAAGCTTTCTTT
>-|TRBV4-1|15|-|TRBJ2-1
CASSRGGTSYNEQFF
TGCGCCAGCAGCAGGGGGGGCACCTCCTACAATGAGCAGTTCTTC
>-|TRBV6-5|13|-|TRBJ1-5
CASSRDNNQPQHF
TGTGCCAGCAGCCGGGACAACAATCAGCCCCAGCATTTT
>TRBD2|TRBV7-8|15|-|TRBJ2-1
CASSLVAGGSFEQFF
TGTGCCAGCAGCTTAGTAGCGGGAGGGAGTTTTGAGCAGTTCTTC
>-|TRBV9|14|-|TRBJ1-1
CASSAGGLNTEAFF
TGTGCCAGCAGCGCGGGAGGATTGAACACTGAAGCTTTCTTT
>-|TRBV2|15|few|TRBJ1-2
CASSIRQGPGNGYTF
TGTGCCAGCAGTATACGGCAGGGTCCAGGAAATGGCTACACCTTC
>TRBD1|TRBV18|15|-|TRBJ2-7
CASSPLDRDGYEQYF
TGTGCCAGCTCACCCCTGGACAGGGATGGGTACGAGCAGTACTTC
>TRBD1|TRBV10-3|14|-|TRBJ1-1
CAISGTGLGTEAFF
TGTGCCATCAGTGGGACAGGGTTGGGCACTGAAGCTTTCTTT
>TRBD1|TRBV19|15|-|TRBJ1-3
CASSTSTGDGNTIYF
TGTGCCAGTAGCACCTCGACAGGGGACGGAAACACCATATATTTT
>-|TRBV28|13|-|TRBJ2-7
CASSLPGVAEQYF
TGTGCCAGCAGCTTACCCGGGGTTGCCGAGCAGTACTTC
>-|TRBV9|16|-|TRBJ2-2
CASSANRARDTGELFF
TGTGCCAGCAGCGCCAACAGGGCCCGGGACACCGGGGAGCTGTTTTTT
>TRBD1|TRBV19|15|-|TRBJ1-2
CASTPGQGSWYGYTF
TGTGCCAGTACCCCCGGACAGGGCTCTTGGTATGGCTACACCTTC
>TRBD2|TRBV11-3|15|-|TRBJ2-4
CASNPNGGAKNIQYF
TGTGCCAGCAATCCCAACGGGGGGGCCAAAAACATTCAGTACTTC
>-|TRBV6-1|13|-|TRBJ2-2
CASRMEGVGELFF
TGTGCCAGCAGGATGGAGGGAGTCGGGGAGCTGTTTTTT
>-|TRBV30|14|-|TRBJ2-3
CAWTEDPSGGTQYF
TGTGCCTGGACCGAAGACCCCTCCGGGGGTACGCAGTATTTT
>TRBD1|TRBV2|15|-|TRBJ2-7
CASSGDRVWTYEQYF
TGTGCCAGCAGTGGGGACAGGGTTTGGACCTACGAGCAGTACTTC
>-|TRBV27|14|-|TRBJ1-1
CASSPRRVSTEAFF
TGTGCCAGCAGTCCCCGGAGGGTATCAACTGAAGCTTTCTTT
>-|TRBV12-5|16|-|TRBJ2-7
CASGLEAEGYSYEQYF
TGTGCTAGTGGTTTAGAGGCTGAGGGCTACTCCTACGAGCAGTACTTC
>TRBD1|TRBV5-6|14|-|TRBJ1-4
CASRMTGEGEKLFF
TGTGCCAGCAGGATGACAGGGGAGGGTGAAAAACTGTTTTTT
>TRBD2|TRBV7-9|15|-|TRBJ2-7
CASSLLAGGNNEQYF
TGTGCCAGCAGCTTACTAGCGGGAGGGAATAACGAGCAGTACTTC
>-|TRBV7-6|16|few|TRBJ1-3
CASSHGSGSAGNTIYF
TGTGCCAGCAGCCATGGCAGCGGGTCAGCCGGAAACACCATATATTTT